This record concerns one T cell receptor (beta chain) sequence. With random hexamers, about 0.5 to 1 ug RNA was reverse transcribed. Amplification of TCR beta CDR3 by immunoSEQ multiplex PCR spanned 54 Vbeta and 13 Jbeta. TCRdb reprocessed the immunoSEQ multiplex PCR reads with MiXCR, giving one entry per CDR3 protein. Of some 250,000 distinct CDR3 sequences in the sample, less than 96% were seen once. The sample originates from a study of CD8 T cells in Susac syndrome. Across the study: Of the sequenced Susac syndrome patients, 5 or 6 had active disease and eight were in remission.

J was trimmed by 11 bases and V by 4 bases; bases with no gene match: 11. CDR1 is SGDLS, CDR2 YYNGEE, per germline. This CDR3 is 15 amino acids long. TCR beta sequencing was performed on blood CD8+ and CD4+ T cells. All included Susac syndrome patients satisfied recently defined diagnostic criteria for definite or probable disease. This clonotype originated in a human donor with Susac syndrome. This chain connects TRBV9 to TRBJ2-1; TRBD1 matches at 11 bases. The sample consisted of CD4+ T cells from PBMCs. CDR3 sequence (DNA): TGTGCCAGCAGCCCTGGGGGGACAGGGGGATTGCAGCAGTTCTTC. Translated: CASSPGGTGGLQQFF.